This T cell receptor beta chain was recorded in a study of blood T cell repertoires in COVID-19. The repertoire was sequenced with immunoSEQ multiplex PCR; TCRdb's copy has only in-frame clones and lacks some. The sample carries about 230,000 clones, under 90% recorded once. The CDR3 has 16 residues. Sequenced: peripheral blood. The origin of this receptor is a woman aged 80 or over with active or convalescent COVID-19. The gene calls are TRBV21-1 and TRBJ1-6; TRBD1 is taken as the D call from the table, unchecked against the DNA. TRBV21-1 is listed as a pseudogene. The CDR3: CASSKGQYHYNSPLHF. The CDR3 DNA reads as TGTGCCAGCAGCAAAGGGCAGTATCACTATAATTCACCCCTCCACTTT.